This T cell receptor beta chain originates from a study of CD4+ T cells in melanoma (dated by TCRdb to the early 2020s). Concerning the study at large: Neoantigen-specific CD4+ T cells in human melanoma were what the study investigated. What the study reported, not specific to this receptor: Neoantigen-specific CD4+ T cells in melanoma were reported to have a range of differentiation states. Neoantigen-specific CD4+ T cells were reported to be correlated with the function of CD8+ T cells, macrophages and B cells.

The library was produced with the immunoSEQ multiplex PCR assay. TCRdb provides this immuneACCESS table in a form limited to in-frame rearrangements. Some clones are lacking; in checked studies, under half of them reflect an unresolved V gene, and why the rest are absent is not known. The table for this sample lists 50,000 to 60,000 clones; about 72% of them were counted only once. Around 4.8% of the sample belongs to the ten largest clones. The donors were people with melanoma. From the cysteine through the phenylalanine, the CDR3 covers 14 amino acids. CDR3 DNA only is kept here, 42 bases in frame from base 1. V trim: 10 bases; J trim: 4 bases; unmatched bases: 9. Based on the germline V gene, the CDR1 and CDR2 sequences are MDHEN and SYDVKM. Remarks on this clone: Its antigen is unknown. No quality values exist for individual bases; no much larger clone is one base distant.

The clonotype originates from a human donor with melanoma. The chain uses TRBV28 and TRBJ2-5, with 10 middle bases fitting TRBD1. Material for sequencing was tumor tissue. The nucleotide sequence reads TGTGCCACCTCCTTCGGGACAGGGGCAGAGACCCAGTACTTC. Its translation is CATSFGTGAETQYF.